This T cell receptor (beta chain) emerged from a study of T-cell memory formation after mild COVID-19. Study-level results: Memory sampled before infection contained some responding clones, suggesting cross-reactive memory joined.

With regard to this clonotype: Its antigen is unidentified.

Barcoded TCR alpha and TCR beta cDNA libraries with UMIs came from 5'RACE using constant-segment primers. Via MiXCR, TCRdb re-called the 5' RACE reads, giving one row per CDR3 protein. Among some 120,000 distinct CDR3 sequences listed, about 17% were seen once. Material for sequencing was PBMCs or a T cell subset sorted from them (not recorded which). The origin of this receptor is an adult woman who had mild COVID-19 (a few samples of this study predate the infection). Cell type and time point are not known.

The CDR3 spells CASSLTSGGPDTQYF. CDR3 nucleotides: TGTGCCAGCAGCCTTACTAGCGGGGGTCCAGATACGCAGTATTTT. The chain combines TRBV7-3 with TRBJ2-3, with TRBD2 matching 11 bases. Germline V gene data show CDR1 as SGHTA and CDR2 as FQGTGA. The trim removed 5 bases at V and 4 bases at J, leaving 5 bases unmatched. The CDR3 runs 15 residues. The full variable domain, its missing parts supplied by reference TRBV7-3 and TRBJ2-3, is GAGVSQTPSNKVTEKGKYVELRCDPISGHTALYWYRQSLGQGPEFLIYFQGTGAADDSGLPNDRFFAVRPEGSVSTLKIQRTERGDSAVYLCASSLTSGGPDTQYFGPGTRLTVL.